Detailed here is one T cell receptor beta chain. Its specific antigen is unknown. Base qualities are not recorded, but no much larger clone differs from it by a single base. The library relied on the immunoSEQ multiplex PCR assay. The multiplex PCR relied on a mix of 60 forward primers for TCR Vbeta segments and 13 reverse primers for TCR Jbeta segments. A multiplex PCR assay on genomic DNA amplified the CDR3 region of rearranged TCR beta genes. Amplified TCR beta libraries were sequenced as 87-base-pair reads on the Illumina HiSeq System. The original pipeline was this. Across the 600 to 700 repertoires, a later analysis counted some 80 million unique TCR beta chains, some 11 million of which were shared by at least two donors. A nearest-neighbor algorithm error-corrected the raw reads and collapsed the reads into unique sequences, merging closely related sequences to remove PCR and sequencing errors. CDR3 sequences were aligned to IMGT reference sequences to assign V, D and J gene segments. Each retained sequence needed at least a six-nucleotide match to both a V gene segment and a J gene segment. A rearrangement was called productive if the CDR3 had no stop codons and remained in frame with V and J, and every other rearrangement was called non-productive. CDR3 was defined by IMGT convention, running from the second conserved V-encoded cysteine to the conserved J-encoded phenylalanine. In an earlier analysis of approximately 500 of the donors, sequences lacking an unambiguous match to a single V gene segment were excluded. In an earlier analysis of some 590 of the donors, a V segment was called functional when productive rearrangements were above 56.7%, and segregating when the standard deviation between donors exceeded 5%. A statistical classification framework was built to diagnose cytomegalovirus status from the catalog of TCR beta chain sequences. In a later analysis, TCR nucleotide sequences were compared against IMGT/GENE-DB human TR gene sequences so that V and J genes could be assigned. In a later analysis, CDR3 sequences and most-parsimonious VDJ recombination scenarios were assigned using the TCRdist pipeline. In a later analysis, every TCR beta chain was defined by the combination of its CDR3 amino acid sequence and its V-gene family, and reads without a unique V-gene family were dropped. To address suspected cross-contamination and a sequencing artifact, a later analysis removed approximately 590 highly shared, low-generation-probability nucleotide sequences. In a later analysis, a clonal expansion index was calculated for each public chain from normalized within-repertoire ranks of inferred template counts. In a later analysis, generation probabilities were computed with a VDJ recombination model fitted to out-of-frame rearrangements, and the resulting probabilities were checked against IGoR. In a later analysis, hypergeometric tests were used to score TCR-TCR, TCR-HLA and TCR-CMV co-occurrence, with a repertoire-size bias correction applied to TCR pairs. False discovery rates were estimated in a later analysis by permuting HLA or CMV assignments 20 times. A later analysis grouped co-occurring TCRs with DBSCAN, adding TCRdist sequence similarity when clustering within HLA-allele-positive subsets. Repertoires with fewer than 30,000 or more than 120,000 public chains were left out of co-occurrence clustering, as were a handful of repertoires with anomalous nucleotide sharing. Not all clones reach the TCRdb copy of this immuneACCESS table, which keeps in-frame sequences only. Checked studies attribute under half of the gap to unresolved V genes and leave the rest unexplained. V and J calls and clone size are given by that table; D and trimming were obtained from the DNA. This sample gives about 210,000 clones in total; around 81% of them show up just once. The ten largest make up more than 8.5% of the sample.

V is pruned by 2 bases and J by 3 bases, leaving 11 bases of the junction without a gene match. CDR1 and CDR2, looked up from the germline V gene, are SGHRS and YFSETQ. The CDR3 numbers 16 residues from cysteine through phenylalanine. The only DNA kept is the CDR3, 48 bases in frame from the first base. This sample was included in a study of cytomegalovirus exposure and HLA in healthy donors (dated by TCRdb to the late 2010s). About the investigation overall: An earlier analysis of a few hundred of the donors reported 250 to 350 Gb of sequence data and 90 million to 120 million unique TCR beta sequences obtained from roughly 170 million T cells. Donor age, sex, ethnicity and CMV serostatus were compiled alongside the repertoire data. In an earlier analysis of more than 550 of the donors, high-throughput TCR beta sequencing was used to judge whether each TCR beta V gene segment behaved as functional or pseudogenic. Of the roughly 400 genotyped donors, around 81% fell in the genetic ancestry cluster associated with self-reported Caucasian donors. Approximately 300 gigabases of sequencing data and approximately 85 million unique TCR sequences were included in an early release covering about 700 HLA-typed donors. HLA typing included class I and class II loci at four-digit resolution. The study combined high-throughput TCR immunosequencing, statistical association of individual TCRs with disease status, and machine learning to predict cytomegalovirus infection status. The later analysis used no new phenotypic data to find candidate immune exposures, relying instead on TCR beta sequences and their occurrence across donors. Four to six DR-DQ haplotypes were handled as single units for association and clustering because linkage in the cohort was strong. A later analysis re-examined previously published TCR beta repertoires from over 500 donors and added high-resolution HLA genotyping to investigate patterns of TCR occurrence. Across roughly 420 genotyped donors of the cohort, an average of roughly 230,000 unique TCR beta nucleotide sequences per donor were sequenced, and 15% to 20% of those sequences were non-productive. The study profiled the T cell repertoires of hundreds of subjects by immunosequencing and related them to cytomegalovirus serostatus. Besides the first cohort of approximately 670 subjects, a separate validation cohort made up of roughly 120 different subjects was used. All discovery cohort repertoires had been generated using a single sequencing platform. The number of typed donors differed by locus: 629-630 for A, B, C, DRB1 and DQB1; some 500 for DQA1; 606 for DPA1; and approximately 450 for DPB1. In a later genetic analysis, genome-wide SNP genotypes for about three fifths of the 666 donors were used, and that subset was treated as a discovery cohort. The aim of the study was to test whether cataloging public T cell receptors could identify signatures of past pathogen exposure. What the research found in general, with its limitations: This cohort had only TCR beta chains sequenced, and the lack of alpha or paired-chain data limited which features could be detected. A later analysis reported that several top co-occurrence clusters appeared linked to parvovirus B19, influenza, CMV and Epstein-Barr virus. CMV serostatus was the only immune exposure information available for the cohort. A cluster of highly shared sequence variants was judged likely to be a technical artifact of the sequencing pipeline. While some public TCRs were present in many individuals, most TCR sequences turned up only very rarely across donors. A later analysis associated 16,951 TCR beta sequences with specific HLA alleles at a false discovery rate of 0.05. Roughly uniform sequencing depth across donors was assumed in presence/absence analyses, although this assumption may not hold. A later analysis found that most CMV-associated TCR beta chains appeared HLA-restricted, with HLA associations seemingly driven largely by CMV exposure. An earlier analysis of approximately 600 of the donors showed that most TCR beta V segments appeared in productive rearrangements either about 87% or about 30% of the time, which broadly matched IMGT annotations. In vitro tests confirmed that a few of the cytomegalovirus-associated TCR beta chains recognize cytomegalovirus antigens. In a later genetic analysis, fewer N-insertions in productive TCRs were reported among donors in an Asian-associated ancestry cluster than the 666-donor mean. A later analysis found that TCR association rates varied across HLA loci, with DRB1 alleles showing the most associated TCRs and HLA-C alleles the fewest. The classifier was reported to diagnose cytomegalovirus status with high specificity and sensitivity in both the original cohort and the validation cohort. The authors suggested that the approach could potentially be extended to other disease states and immunological phenotypes. A later genetic analysis associated a missense DCLRE1C variant with V-gene and J-gene trimming of TCR beta chains, and an independent cohort replicated the association. In a later analysis, HLA-associated TCR beta chains were found to be more clonally expanded and to have lower generation probabilities than equally common non-associated chains. Linkage disequilibrium might explain the correlated functional status among segregating V segments, but an unknown experimental factor could not be ruled out. In the study, 150 to 200 TCR beta chains were listed as associated with cytomegalovirus. When HLA alleles, especially DR and DQ, strongly co-occurred, TCR associations were difficult to assign to individual alleles. A further reported finding was that TCR beta sequences accurately predicted the HLA-A and HLA-B alleles for most subjects in the first cohort. The 87-base-pair reads could not distinguish some IMGT-functional V segments, including TRBV6-2 and TRBV6-3, so those segments were excluded. Because HLA typing was unavailable for some donors at each locus, only the typed subset was used in association tests. Because counts were too low, about 15 rarely observed V segments, including chromosome 9 orphons, were left out of the earlier analysis of 587 of the donors.

In total, over 600 healthy bone marrow donors made up the cohort. At the time of sampling, every cohort member was nominally healthy, though immune exposures that went unrecorded were likely present. The donor tested CMV seropositive, placing the donor among the 289 seropositive members of the cohort. Each donor provided a peripheral blood sample, and peripheral blood mononuclear cells were used for TCR beta sequencing. The Qiagen DNeasy Blood Extraction Kit was used to extract genomic DNA from the blood cell samples. The sample comprised PBMCs. The V gene is TRBV5-1 and the J gene is TRBJ2-7, with 7 bases in between that match TRBD2. The source is a woman aged 50 to 65 in good health and CMV-seropositive. The CDR3 corresponds to CASSFSIGLEGYEQYF. The DNA sequence reads TGCGCCAGCAGCTTCTCCATCGGACTAGAAGGCTACGAGCAGTACTTC.